Shown below are 19 T cell receptor beta chains from a single sample sequenced in a study of cytomegalovirus exposure and HLA in healthy donors. Using immunoSEQ multiplex PCR, the repertoire was profiled, and TCRdb retains in-frame clones only, with some absent. The table includes hundreds of thousands of clones, roughly 87% detected once. Sequenced: PBMCs. These receptors all come from a woman aged 25 to 39 in good health and CMV-seronegative.

The genes are TRBV15 and TRBJ1-4; D is possibly TRBD1 (5 bases). Trimming pared 9 bases from V and 8 bases from J, leaving 13 bases between. The CDR3 loop spans 12 amino acids. The germline V gene encodes CDR1 LNHNV and CDR2 YYDKDF (reference sequence). CDR3 nucleotide sequence: TGTGCCACTCGCAGGGTCGGGGAAAAACTGTTTTTT. Its protein is CATRRVGEKLFF.

V and J are TRBV7-2 and TRBJ2-3; D gene uncertain. The CDR3 is 14 residues long. The germline CDR1 and CDR2 sequences are SGHTA and FQGNSA. The V end was cut by 3 bases, the J end by 0 bases, with 7 bases between. The CDR3 sequence is CASSFSGSTDTQYF. In DNA, the CDR3 is TGTGCCAGCAGCTTTTCTGGCAGCACAGATACGCAGTATTTT.

There are a few counts of this clone. CDR3 DNA: TGTGCCAGTACCTTGACTAGCGGTTCCTACAATGAGCAGTTCTTC. Encoded protein: CASTLTSGSYNEQFF. The rearrangement uses TRBV19 and TRBJ2-1; 9 bases are shared with TRBD2. Trimming removed 7 bases from V and 1 base from J; junction bases left unmatched: 5. The CDR3 length is 15 residues. Germline assignment: CDR1 LNHDA and CDR2 SQIVND (reference sequence). Drawing the rest from reference TRBV19 and TRBJ2-1, the complete variable domain is DGGITQSPKYLFRKEGQNVTLSCEQNLNHDAMYWYRQDPGQGLRLIYYSQIVNDFQKGDIAEGYSVSREKKESFPLTVTSAQKNPTAFYLCASTLTSGSYNEQFFGPGTRLTVL.

The rearrangement joins TRBV7-2 to TRBJ2-5, with D unclear. The CDR3 has 13 residues. Deletions cut 2 bases from V and 4 bases from J, with 8 bases between. Germline V lookup: CDR1 SGHTA, CDR2 FQGNSA. The CDR3 sequence is CASSLHYIETQYF. The CDR3 nucleotides read TGTGCCAGCAGCTTACACTATATAGAGACCCAGTACTTC. Using reference TRBV7-2 and TRBJ2-5 for the parts outside the CDR3, the full variable domain is GAGVSQSPSNKVTEKGKDVELRCDPISGHTALYWYRQSLGQGLEFLIYFQGNSAPDKSGLPSDRFSAERTGGSVSTLTIQRTQQEDSAVYLCASSLHYIETQYFGPGTRLLVL.

V gene TRBV9 combines with J gene TRBJ1-1; D unclear. Germline V gene lookup returns CDR1 SGDLS and CDR2 YYNGEE. The CDR3 is 13 amino acids. The V end was cut by 1 base, the J end by 5 bases, with 9 bases between. CDR3 sequence reads: CASSVHPGTEAFF. The CDR3 nucleotides read TGTGCCAGCAGCGTACATCCGGGGACTGAAGCTTTCTTT.

V gene TRBV7-2 combines with J gene TRBJ2-7, with D uncertain. Germline V CDR1 and CDR2: SGHTA, FQGNSA. V shed 5 bases and J shed 2 bases, with 10 bases lying between them. CDR3 length: 13 residues. CDR3 in DNA: TGTGCCAGCAGCCTTGGGCACCCCTACGAGCAGTACTTC. It codes for CASSLGHPYEQYF.

The chain employs TRBV19 and TRBJ2-5; D gene ambiguous. The CDR3 spans 16 residues. Germline V lookup: CDR1 LNHDA, CDR2 SQIVND (reference sequence). Trimming took 1 base from V and 2 from J, leaving 14 bases between them. The CDR3 bases are TGTGCCAGTAGTATAGGGCCGACTGGCCGACAAGAGACCCAGTACTTC. Translated, it gives CASSIGPTGRQETQYF.

This clone was seen only a few times. The chain links TRBV19 to TRBJ2-7; no clear D. Germline lookup yields CDR1 LNHDA and CDR2 SQIVND (reference sequence). Trimming took off 3 bases at V and 5 bases at J, with 8 bases between the two ends. This CDR3 is 12 amino acids long. CDR3 bases: TGTGCCAGTAGTATCTCTGGCGACGAGCAGTACTTC. Translated: CASSISGDEQYF.

J is TRBJ2-3 and V is TRBV4-1; D is possibly TRBD1 (5 bases). Trimming stripped 2 bases from V and 3 bases from J, with 21 bases between. CDR1 is MGHRA, CDR2 YSYEKL, per germline. This CDR3 has 18 residues. The CDR3 nucleotides are TGCGCCAGCAGCCAACCACGGACAATAGTGGGGCGTACAGATACGCAGTATTTT. Amino acids: CASSQPRTIVGRTDTQYF.

The V call is TRBV29-1, the J call TRBJ2-2; D not resolved. This CDR3 region has 12 residues. Looked up from germline, CDR1 is SQVTM and CDR2 is ANQGSEA. V was cut by 8 bases and J by 0 bases, with 7 bases left in between. DNA for the CDR3: TGCAGCTCAGACTCGAACACCGGGGAGCTGTTTTTT. This codes for CSSDSNTGELFF.

This chain joins TRBV6-1 and TRBJ2-3; the D gene is possibly TRBD1 (5 bases). Per germline, CDR1 MNHNS and CDR2 SASEGT. This CDR3 region has 15 residues. The V end lost 7 bases, the J end lost 4 bases, and 18 bases lay between the germline ends. This CDR3 is CASTGLLSHADTQYF. In nucleotides, the CDR3 is TGTGCCAGCACAGGGCTCCTCTCGCACGCAGATACGCAGTATTTT.

The genes are TRBV6-1 and TRBJ1-4, with D hard to call. CDR3 length equals 17 residues. The germline V and J ends were trimmed by 0 bases and 6 bases, with 17 bases remaining between them. Germline V gene data show CDR1 as MNHNS and CDR2 as SASEGT. The CDR3 protein is CASSEAGGRVSHEKLFF. Here the CDR3 DNA reads TGTGCCAGCAGTGAAGCGGGCGGGAGGGTGAGCCATGAAAAACTGTTTTTT.

The chain joins TRBV27 to TRBJ2-1; 7 nucleotides match TRBD1. With V trimmed by 2 bases and J by 6 bases, 10 bases remained unmatched. The CDR3 runs to 16 residues. Germline-derived CDR1 and CDR2 are MNHEY and SMNVEV (reference sequence). This CDR3 reads CASSLKGQFFSNEQFF. In DNA form, the CDR3 reads TGTGCCAGCAGTTTAAAGGGACAGTTTTTCTCCAATGAGCAGTTCTTC.

The genes are TRBV27 and TRBJ2-1, with 8 bases lining up with TRBD2. J gave up 5 bases and V 6 bases, and 9 bases lay outside the gene matches. Germline CDR1 is MNHEY and CDR2 is SMNVEV (reference sequence). The CDR3 spans 15 residues. The CDR3 reads CASSLGGSGNNEQFF. The CDR3 nucleotides are TGTGCCAGCAGCTTAGGGGGTAGCGGGAACAATGAGCAGTTCTTC.

The sample holds one count of this clone. The CDR3 sequence: CASSHPAGGYTGELFF. DNA for the CDR3: TGCGCCAGCAGCCATCCCGCGGGAGGTTACACCGGGGAGCTGTTTTTT. The rearrangement links TRBV4-1 to TRBJ2-2; TRBD2 matches at 8 bases. The germline V gene encodes CDR1 MGHRA and CDR2 YSYEKL. The J segment lost 3 bases and the V segment lost 3 bases, leaving 6 bases of the junction unmatched. The CDR3 length is 16 residues.

The chain combines TRBV5-4 with TRBJ2-7; D may correspond to TRBD1 or TRBD2 (5 bases each). Germline CDR1 reads SGHNT; CDR2 reads YYREEE (reference sequence). The V and J ends lost 2 bases and 6 bases respectively, with 12 bases between them. This CDR3 region has 13 residues. CDR3 DNA: TGTGCCAGCAGCTTTCGGGGCCAGTCCGAGCAGTACTTC. This translates into CASSFRGQSEQYF. Variable domain in full (rest from reference TRBV5-4 and TRBJ2-7): ETGVTQSPTHLIKTRGQQVTLRCSSQSGHNTVSWYQQALGQGPQFIFQYYREEENGRGNFPPRFSGLQFPNYSSELNVNALELDDSALYLCASSFRGQSEQYFGPGTRLTVT.

V is TRBV10-3 and J is TRBJ2-2, with D maybe TRBD1 (6 bases). CDR3 length: 14 amino acids. The germline CDR1 and CDR2 sequences are ENHRY and SYGVKD. Deletions cut 6 bases from V and 1 base from J, with 9 bases between. The CDR3 DNA is TGTGCCATCAGCCCGACAGGGAACACCGGGGAGCTGTTTTTT. Its translation is CAISPTGNTGELFF.

CDR3 sequence reads: CASSWGTGQYEQYF. The CDR3 coding sequence is TGCGCCAGCAGCTGGGGGACAGGCCAGTACGAGCAGTACTTC. J is TRBJ2-7 and V is TRBV5-1; 8 bases are shared with TRBD1. V gave up 3 bases and J gave up 4 bases; unmatched junction bases: 6. This CDR3 is built from 14 residues. The germline V gene has CDR1 SGHRS and CDR2 YFSETQ.

V usage is TRBV5-4 and J usage is TRBJ1-2; no firm D call. With 0 bases removed from V and 3 bases from J, the gap between germline ends came to 15 bases. From germline, CDR1 is SGHNT and CDR2 YYREEE (reference sequence). The CDR3 sequence is 16 residues long. CDR3 in DNA: TGTGCCAGCAGCTTGGCCCTGGCCCGTTTCGACTATGGCTACACCTTC. The encoded protein is CASSLALARFDYGYTF. Filled out from reference TRBV5-4 and TRBJ1-2, the complete variable domain reads ETGVTQSPTHLIKTRGQQVTLRCSSQSGHNTVSWYQQALGQGPQFIFQYYREEENGRGNFPPRFSGLQFPNYSSELNVNALELDDSALYLCASSLALARFDYGYTFGSGTRLTVV.